Presented here are 20 T cell receptor beta chains from one specimen sequenced in a study of blood T cell repertoires in COVID-19 (TCRdb year 2020). Receptors were amplified or captured by the immunoSEQ multiplex PCR assay. The clones in this table, taken by TCRdb from immuneACCESS, are in-frame only. Not every clone is retained; where verified, under half of the shortfall comes from an unresolved V gene, and the cause of the rest is unknown. This sample holds 70,000 to 90,000 clones; roughly 88% were observed only once. The ten largest clones take up 25% to 35% of the sample. What was sequenced was peripheral blood. These receptor sequences come from a man aged 45 to 65 with acute or convalescent COVID-19.

The chain links TRBV6-5 to TRBJ1-6; tentative D call: TRBD1 (5 bases). V lost 4 bases and J 9 bases, leaving 10 bases between the germline ends. CDR3 length equals 13 residues. The germline gives CDR1 MNHEY, CDR2 SVGAGI. The CDR3 bases are TGTGCCAGCAGTTCCGGGGGGTTTTCACCCCTCCACTTT. Protein product: CASSSGGFSPLHF.

In nucleotides, the CDR3 is TGTGCCAGCAGCTTAGAGTACGACAGGGTGGGTAGCAATCAGCCCCAGCATTTT. Its translation is CASSLEYDRVGSNQPQHF. The chain is built from TRBV7-9 and TRBJ1-5; 7 positions match TRBD1. With 1 base clipped from V and 0 bases from J, the junction kept 9 bases outside the gene matches. CDR1 is SEHNR, CDR2 FQNEAQ, per germline (reference sequence). This CDR3 region has 18 residues. Variable domain in full (rest from reference TRBV7-9 and TRBJ1-5): DTGVSQNPRHKITKRGQNVTFRCDPISEHNRLYWYRQTLGQGPEFLTYFQNEAQLEKSRLLSDRFSAERPKGSFSTLEIQRTEQGDSAMYLCASSLEYDRVGSNQPQHFGDGTRLSIL.

V and J are TRBV29-1 and TRBJ1-5; D is ambiguous. Germline V lookup: CDR1 SQVTM, CDR2 ANQGSEA. CDR3 size: 12 residues. The V and J ends lost 4 bases and 9 bases respectively, with 13 bases between them. Written as DNA, the CDR3 is TGCAGCGTTGGGGAGACGGGGAGGCCCCAGCATTTT. The encoded protein is CSVGETGRPQHF.

The chain recombines TRBV9 with TRBJ1-1; perhaps TRBD1 as D (6 bases). This CDR3 has 16 amino acids. Germline CDR1 SGDLS, CDR2 YYNGEE. The ends were cut back, 0 bases at V and 3 bases at J, with 15 bases in the middle. CDR3 nucleotide sequence: TGTGCCAGCAGCGTAGCTACGATGGGGGCCCACACTGAAGCTTTCTTT. It is translated as CASSVATMGAHTEAFF.

The V and J genes are TRBV20-1 and TRBJ1-2, with TRBD1 as a possible D gene (5 bases). The CDR3 has 11 amino acids. V was trimmed by 3 bases and J by 6 bases, leaving 8 bases between them. Germline assignment: CDR1 DFQATT and CDR2 SNEGSKA (reference sequence). The CDR3 loop reads CSASWGDGYTF. Here the CDR3 DNA reads TGCAGTGCTAGTTGGGGGGATGGCTACACCTTC.

CDR3: CAWSVLGTQYF. The CDR3 DNA sequence: TGTGCCTGGAGTGTACTTGGGACCCAGTACTTC. The gene calls are TRBV30 and TRBJ2-5; no definite D call. The CDR3 has 11 amino acids. Trimming shortened V by 0 bases and J by 7 bases, and 6 bases separated the two germline ends. Per the germline V gene, CDR1 is GTSNPN and CDR2 is SVGIG (reference sequence).

The rearrangement joins TRBV11-2 to TRBJ2-4, with a weak D call TRBD1 (5 bases). CDR1 is SGHAT, CDR2 FQNNGV, per germline. The CDR3 length is 15 residues. Trimming took off 0 bases at V and 6 bases at J, with 12 bases between the two ends. CDR3 residues: CASSLELERGNIQYF. CDR3 DNA: TGTGCCAGCAGCTTAGAACTGGAAAGGGGAAACATTCAGTACTTC.

CDR3 sequence reads: CASSYSPGGDEQYF. The CDR3, as DNA: TGTGCCAGCAGTTACTCGCCAGGGGGCGACGAGCAGTACTTC. This chain joins TRBV6-5 and TRBJ2-7; 8 bases are a match to TRBD1. Losses at the gene ends were 0 bases for V and 5 bases for J; bases not matched to a gene: 3. Germline lookup yields CDR1 MNHEY and CDR2 SVGAGI. CDR3 length: 14 residues.

V gene TRBV7-9 combines with J gene TRBJ1-2, with a possible D match to TRBD1 (6 bases). V lost 6 bases and J lost 2, with 10 bases in between. CDR3 length equals 13 residues. Looked up from germline, CDR1 is SEHNR and CDR2 is FQNEAQ (reference sequence). Here the CDR3 DNA reads TGTGCCAGCAGTACAGGACAGAACTATGGCTACACCTTC. It codes for CASSTGQNYGYTF. Full variable domain (rest looked up from reference TRBV7-9 and TRBJ1-2): DTGVSQNPRHKITKRGQNVTFRCDPISEHNRLYWYRQTLGQGPEFLTYFQNEAQLEKSRLLSDRFSAERPKGSFSTLEIQRTEQGDSAMYLCASSTGQNYGYTFGSGTRLTVV.

This sequence joins TRBV2 and TRBJ1-6; tentatively, D is TRBD1 (5 bases). Trimming cost V 6 bases and J 2 bases, with 11 bases left between them. The CDR3 covers 15 residues. Germline CDR1 and CDR2: SNHLY and FYNNEI. Written as DNA, the CDR3 is TGTGCCAGCAGAGACACGACAGCCTATAATTCACCCCTCCACTTT. Amino acid sequence: CASRDTTAYNSPLHF.

This clone was seen a handful of times. The chain employs TRBV11-2 and TRBJ1-1; the D gene is possibly TRBD1 (6 bases). V was shortened by 6 bases and J by 5 bases, with 43 bases between the two germline ends. Germline V gene sequence: CDR1 SGHAT, CDR2 FQNNGV. The CDR3 runs 23 residues. The CDR3 DNA follows: TGTGCCAGCAGTGTAGTGTCGTCTAGGGGGTTAAAGGTGAGAGGTCGTGTATGGACTGAAGCTTTCTTT. Amino acid sequence: CASSVVSSRGLKVRGRVWTEAFF.

The chain carries TRBV6-5 and TRBJ1-1, with 9 positions matching TRBD1. Germline V gene data show CDR1 as MNHEY and CDR2 as SVGAGI. The CDR3 consists of 13 residues. J lost 6 bases, V lost 6 bases, and 5 bases had no gene match. The CDR3 loop is CASRLTGGSEAFF. The CDR3 DNA follows: TGTGCCAGCAGGTTAACAGGGGGCTCTGAAGCTTTCTTT.

The rearrangement joins TRBV5-1 to TRBJ1-5; TRBD1 matches 11 bases. The CDR3 is made up of 13 amino acids. Germline V lookup: CDR1 SGHRS, CDR2 YFSETQ. Losses at the gene ends were 3 bases for V and 10 bases for J; bases not matched to a gene: 3. The CDR3 DNA follows: TGCGCCAGCAGCTCGGGACAGGGGGACCCCCAGCATTTT. Translating gives CASSSGQGDPQHF.

The chain couples TRBV3-1 (or the pseudogene TRBV3-2) to TRBJ2-2; TRBD2 is a possible D gene (7 bases). The V and J ends lost 8 bases and 7 bases respectively, with 14 bases between them. There are 13 residues in the CDR3. CDR1 LGHDT and CDR2 YNNKEL come from the germline V gene (reference sequence). The CDR3 spells CASGRGAVGELFF. CDR3 in DNA: TGTGCCAGCGGACGGGGGGCGGTCGGGGAGCTGTTTTTT.

The chain couples TRBV9 to TRBJ2-5; TRBD2 matches 9 bases. This CDR3 spans 16 amino acids. Trimming removed 0 bases from V and 5 bases from J; junction bases left unmatched: 8. Germline CDR1 is SGDLS and CDR2 is YYNGEE. CDR3 sequence: CASSVGAGGAQETQYF. DNA of the CDR3: TGTGCCAGCAGCGTAGGAGCGGGGGGCGCCCAGGAGACCCAGTACTTC.

The gene calls are TRBV11-2 and TRBJ2-1; D is undetermined. The germline V gene has CDR1 SGHAT and CDR2 FQNNGV. The CDR3 totals 13 residues. The V end was cut by 1 base, the J end by 4 bases, with 5 bases between. The chain's CDR3 is CASSLVAYNEQFF. In DNA form, the CDR3 reads TGTGCCAGCAGCTTAGTGGCTTACAATGAGCAGTTCTTC.

The chain links TRBV12-3 or TRBV12-4 to TRBJ2-3, with D unresolved. Trimming removed 5 bases at V and 5 bases at J, with 2 bases between. This CDR3 region has 10 residues. The CDR3 region has the DNA TGTGCCAGCAGTCTAGATACGCAGTATTTT. Residues: CASSLDTQYF.

The chain recombines TRBV6-5 with TRBJ1-1; no clear D. CDR3 size: 13 residues. V dropped 2 bases and J dropped 4 bases, with 8 bases sitting between them. Germline V gene data show CDR1 as MNHEY and CDR2 as SVGAGI. In nucleotides, the CDR3 is TGTGCCAGCAGTTACGGGCGGGCCACTGAAGCTTTCTTT. It encodes CASSYGRATEAFF.

The chain has TRBV19 and TRBJ2-7; 11 bases map to TRBD1. The V gene end was trimmed by 5 bases and the J gene end by 6 bases; junction bases not matched to a gene: 9. Germline lookup yields CDR1 LNHDA and CDR2 SQIVND (reference sequence). The CDR3 runs to 15 residues. CDR3 DNA sequence: TGTGCCAGTAGTGACCGCGGACAGGGGGCTCTCGAGCAGTACTTC. This sequence encodes CASSDRGQGALEQYF.

The chain couples TRBV6-5 to TRBJ1-3; D is unclear. Trimming shortened V by 0 bases and J by 0 bases, and 9 bases separated the two germline ends. CDR1 is MNHEY, CDR2 SVGAGI, per germline. The CDR3 extends over 16 amino acids. Written as DNA, the CDR3 is TGTGCCAGCAGTTACTCAAAACAGAGCTCTGGAAACACCATATATTTT. This encodes CASSYSKQSSGNTIYF.